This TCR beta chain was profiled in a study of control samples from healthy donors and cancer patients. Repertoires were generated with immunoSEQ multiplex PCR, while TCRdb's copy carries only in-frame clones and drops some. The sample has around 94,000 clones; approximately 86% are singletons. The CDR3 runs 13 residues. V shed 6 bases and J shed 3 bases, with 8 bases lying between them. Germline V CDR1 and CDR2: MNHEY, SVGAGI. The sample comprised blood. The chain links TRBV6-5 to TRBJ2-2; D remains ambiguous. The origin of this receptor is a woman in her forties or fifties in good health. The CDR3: CASSYVDTGELFF. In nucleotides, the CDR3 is TGTGCCAGCAGCTACGTTGACACCGGGGAGCTGTTTTTT.